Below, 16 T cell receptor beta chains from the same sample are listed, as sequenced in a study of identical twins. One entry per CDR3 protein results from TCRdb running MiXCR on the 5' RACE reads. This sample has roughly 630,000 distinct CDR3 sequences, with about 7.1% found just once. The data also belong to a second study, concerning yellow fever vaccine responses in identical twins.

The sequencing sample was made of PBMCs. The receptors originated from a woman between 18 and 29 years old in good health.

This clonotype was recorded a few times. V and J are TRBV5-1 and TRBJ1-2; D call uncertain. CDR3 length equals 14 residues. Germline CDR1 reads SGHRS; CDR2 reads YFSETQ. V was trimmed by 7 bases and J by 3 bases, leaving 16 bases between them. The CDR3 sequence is CASRKNDIHYGYTF. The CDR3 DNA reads TGCGCCAGCCGGAAGAACGACATTCACTATGGCTACACCTTC.

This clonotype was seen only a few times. In nucleotides, the CDR3 is TGTGCCAGTTCCCTTGGGTGGGGCTCGAGACAAGAGACCCAGTACTTC. As protein: CASSLGWGSRQETQYF. The chain is built from TRBV27 and TRBJ2-5, with D tentatively TRBD1 (5 bases). The germline V and J ends were trimmed by 9 bases and 2 bases, with 22 bases remaining between them. The CDR3 covers 16 residues. The V gene's germline CDR1 is MNHEY and CDR2 SMNVEV (reference sequence).

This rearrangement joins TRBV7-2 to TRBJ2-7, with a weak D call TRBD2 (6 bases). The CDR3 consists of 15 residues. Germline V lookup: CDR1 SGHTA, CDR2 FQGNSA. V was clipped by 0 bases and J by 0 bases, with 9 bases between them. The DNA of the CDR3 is TGTGCCAGCAGCTTAGCGGGACTGCTCTCCTACGAGCAGTACTTC. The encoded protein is CASSLAGLLSYEQYF.

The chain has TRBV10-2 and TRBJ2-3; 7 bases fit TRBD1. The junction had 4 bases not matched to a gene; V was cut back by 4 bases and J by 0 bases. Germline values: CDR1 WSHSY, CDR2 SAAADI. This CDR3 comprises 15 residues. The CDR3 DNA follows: TGCGCCAGCAGTGTGACAGGGTGGAGCACAGATACGCAGTATTTT. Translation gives CASSVTGWSTDTQYF.

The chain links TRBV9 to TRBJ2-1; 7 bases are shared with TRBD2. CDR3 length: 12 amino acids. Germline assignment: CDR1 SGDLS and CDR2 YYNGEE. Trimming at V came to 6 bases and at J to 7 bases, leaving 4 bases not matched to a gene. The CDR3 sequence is CASKRDENEQFF. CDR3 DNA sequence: TGTGCCAGCAAGCGGGACGAGAATGAGCAGTTCTTC.

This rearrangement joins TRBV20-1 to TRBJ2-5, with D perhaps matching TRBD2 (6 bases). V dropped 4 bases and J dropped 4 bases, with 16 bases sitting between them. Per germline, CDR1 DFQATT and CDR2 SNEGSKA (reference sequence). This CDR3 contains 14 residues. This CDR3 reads CSATEGTLRETQYF. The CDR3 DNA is TGCAGTGCTACAGAGGGGACTCTGCGAGAGACCCAGTACTTC.

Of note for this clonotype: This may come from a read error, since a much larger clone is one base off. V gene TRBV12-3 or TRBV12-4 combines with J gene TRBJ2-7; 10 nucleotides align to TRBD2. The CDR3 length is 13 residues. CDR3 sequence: CASSIAGGNELYF. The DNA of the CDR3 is TGTGCCAGCAGTATAGCGGGAGGAAACGAGCTGTACTTC.

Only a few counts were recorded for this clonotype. The CDR3 spells CASSLGSAGTNSPLHF. CDR3 DNA sequence: TGCGCCAGCAGCTTGGGCTCGGCAGGGACCAATTCACCCCTCCACTTT. V and J are TRBV5-1 and TRBJ1-6, with D perhaps matching TRBD1 (5 bases). The CDR3 has 16 residues. The V end was cut by 0 bases, the J end by 7 bases, with 14 bases between. CDR1 is SGHRS and CDR2 is YFSETQ in the germline V gene.

The CDR3 region is CASSLASGLAGNEQFF. In DNA form, the CDR3 reads TGCGCCAGCAGCTTGGCCTCGGGACTAGCAGGTAATGAGCAGTTCTTC. The chain recombines TRBV5-1 with TRBJ2-1; 9 bases are a match to TRBD2. The CDR3 extends over 16 amino acids. V lost 0 bases to trimming and J lost 7 bases; unmatched junction nucleotides: 8. The germline V gene has CDR1 SGHRS and CDR2 YFSETQ.

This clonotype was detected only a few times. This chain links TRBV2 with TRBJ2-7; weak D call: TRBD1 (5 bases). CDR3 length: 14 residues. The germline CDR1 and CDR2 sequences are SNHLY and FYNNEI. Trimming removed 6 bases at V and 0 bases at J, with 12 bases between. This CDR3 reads CASRHDSSSYEQYV. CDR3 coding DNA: TGTGCCAGCAGACACGACAGTAGCTCCTACGAGCAGTACGTC.

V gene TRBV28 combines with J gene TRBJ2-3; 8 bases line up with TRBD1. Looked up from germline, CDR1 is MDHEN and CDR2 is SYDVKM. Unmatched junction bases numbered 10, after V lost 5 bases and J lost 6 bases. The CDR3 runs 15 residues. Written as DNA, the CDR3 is TGTGCCAGCAGTCTCGGGACAGGACAAAGGGATACGCAGTATTTT. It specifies CASSLGTGQRDTQYF.

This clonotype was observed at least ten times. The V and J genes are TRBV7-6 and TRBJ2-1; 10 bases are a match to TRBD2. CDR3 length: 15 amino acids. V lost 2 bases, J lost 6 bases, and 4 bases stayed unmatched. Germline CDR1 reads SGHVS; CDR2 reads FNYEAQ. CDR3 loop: CASSLLLAGTNEQFF. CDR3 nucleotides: TGTGCCAGCAGCTTATTACTAGCGGGAACCAATGAGCAGTTCTTC.

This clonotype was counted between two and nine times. CDR3 protein: CASSLSPVRHATNEKLFF. The CDR3 DNA reads TGTGCCAGCAGTTTATCCCCGGTCAGGCATGCAACTAATGAAAAACTGTTTTTT. The chain is built from TRBV12-3 or TRBV12-4 and TRBJ1-4, with D uncertain. This CDR3 has 18 amino acids. V was cut by 2 bases and J by 0 bases, with 16 bases left in between.

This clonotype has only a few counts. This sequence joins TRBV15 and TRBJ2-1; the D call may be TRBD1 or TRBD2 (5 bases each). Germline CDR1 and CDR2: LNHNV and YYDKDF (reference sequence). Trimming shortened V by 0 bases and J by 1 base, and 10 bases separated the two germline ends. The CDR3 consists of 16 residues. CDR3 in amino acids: CATSREEGLSYNEQFF. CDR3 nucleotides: TGTGCCACCAGCAGAGAAGAGGGGTTGTCCTACAATGAGCAGTTCTTC.

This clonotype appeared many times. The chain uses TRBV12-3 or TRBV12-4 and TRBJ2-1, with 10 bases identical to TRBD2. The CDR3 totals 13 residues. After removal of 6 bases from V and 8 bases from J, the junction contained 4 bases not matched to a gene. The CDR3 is CASSPGLAYEQFF. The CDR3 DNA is TGTGCCAGCAGCCCGGGACTAGCGTATGAGCAGTTCTTC.

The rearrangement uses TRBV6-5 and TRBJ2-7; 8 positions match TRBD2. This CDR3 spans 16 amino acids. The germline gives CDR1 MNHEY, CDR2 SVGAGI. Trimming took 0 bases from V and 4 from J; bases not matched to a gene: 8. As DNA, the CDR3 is TGTGCCAGCAGTTACTCGCCGGGGGGGGCTCTTTACGAGCAGTACGTC. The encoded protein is CASSYSPGGALYEQYV.